One sample yielded the 6 T cell receptor beta chains listed below, sequenced in a study of cytomegalovirus exposure and HLA in healthy donors. A multiplex PCR was run with 60 Vbeta primers and 13 Jbeta primers. Generated by immunoSEQ multiplex PCR, the TCRdb table keeps only in-frame clones and is missing some. The repertoire holds roughly 200,000 clones, with roughly four fifths as singletons. Specimen: PBMCs. The receptors here all came from a man aged 50 or older in good health and CMV-seronegative.

The rearrangement joins TRBV6-5 to TRBJ2-2; unclear D gene. The germline V gene encodes CDR1 MNHEY and CDR2 SVGAGI. This CDR3 region has 13 residues. With 11 bases removed from V and 1 base from J, the gap between germline ends came to 11 bases. CDR3 nucleotide sequence: TGTGCCGCGTTTGGGCAGAACACCGGGGAGCTGTTTTTT. It yields the protein CAAFGQNTGELFF.

V gene TRBV5-1 combines with J gene TRBJ2-7; TRBD1 agrees at 10 bases. CDR1 is SGHRS and CDR2 is YFSETQ in the germline V gene. V lost 3 bases and J lost 3; bases outside the gene matches: 12. The CDR3 runs to 17 residues. DNA of the CDR3: TGCGCCAGCAGCTCCGGGACAGGGGCCACTAGACACTACGAGCAGTACTTC. The encoded protein is CASSSGTGATRHYEQYF.

V is TRBV28 and J is TRBJ1-1; TRBD1 aligns across 7 bases. Germline V gene data show CDR1 as MDHEN and CDR2 as SYDVKM. The CDR3 is 17 amino acids. The V segment lost 8 bases and the J segment 4 bases; nucleotides outside the gene matches: 19. CDR3 nucleotide sequence: TGTGCCAGCCCCGGTATGGGAGACAGGGATAAGGTCACTGAAGCTTTCTTT. This encodes CASPGMGDRDKVTEAFF.

The J gene is TRBJ2-2, the V gene TRBV18, with TRBD1 identical over 10 bases. The germline CDR1 and CDR2 sequences are KGHSH and LQKENI. The J segment lost 1 base and the V segment lost 2 bases, leaving 1 base of the junction unmatched. CDR3 length equals 16 residues. CDR3: CASSPWTGGNTGELFF. The CDR3 nucleotides read TGTGCCAGCTCACCATGGACAGGGGGGAACACCGGGGAGCTGTTTTTT. The full variable domain, completed using reference TRBV18 and TRBJ2-2, is NAGVMQNPRHLVRRRGQEARLRCSPMKGHSHVYWYRQLPEEGLKFMVYLQKENIIDESGMPKERFSAEFPKEGPSILRIQQVVRGDSAAYFCASSPWTGGNTGELFFGEGSRLTVL.

This chain uses TRBV7-8 with TRBJ2-6; D perhaps matches TRBD1 (6 bases). Trimming stripped 11 bases from V and 0 bases from J, with 17 bases between. Germline V gene data show CDR1 as SGHVS and CDR2 as FQNEAQ. The CDR3 extends over 16 amino acids. For the CDR3, the DNA is TGTGCCGCTAAGGGGGAGCCGGGCTCTGGGGCCAACGTCCTGACTTTC. Encoded protein: CAAKGEPGSGANVLTF. Variable domain in full (rest from reference TRBV7-8 and TRBJ2-6): GAGVSQSPRYKVAKRGQDVALRCDPISGHVSLFWYQQALGQGPEFLTYFQNEAQLDKSGLPSDRFFAERPEGSVSTLKIQRTQQEDSAVYLCAAKGEPGSGANVLTFGAGSRLTVL.

The rearrangement uses TRBV19 and TRBJ2-1, with 7 bases aligning to TRBD1. The V and J ends lost 5 bases and 7 bases, in that order; junction bases with no gene match: 11. There are 15 residues in the CDR3. Germline assignment: CDR1 LNHDA and CDR2 SQIVND (reference sequence). CDR3 amino acids: CASSPLDRQLNEQFF. In DNA form, the CDR3 reads TGTGCCAGTAGTCCCCTGGACAGGCAATTGAATGAGCAGTTCTTC.